This record covers a single T cell receptor (beta chain). The data belong to a study of blood T cell repertoires in COVID-19. Study processing details: Amplification of reference gene primers was used by the study to estimate nucleated cell counts. Sequenced by immunoSEQ multiplex PCR; TCRdb stores in-frame clones only, minus some. That table gives V, J and clone size, and the DNA gave D and trimming. The sample records some 400,000 clones, roughly 86% being singletons. Each participant's cohort was designated according to participant-reported clinical history. V gave up 4 bases and J gave up 14 bases, with 16 bases separating them. Germline loops: CDR1 SNHLY, CDR2 FYNNEI. The CDR3 contains 12 residues.

The gene calls are TRBV2 and TRBJ2-3, with a tentative D call TRBD2 (5 bases). The clonotype originates from a woman in her 30s who had recovered from COVID-19. The sequencing input was PBMCs or T cells enriched from blood (not recorded which). The CDR3 spells CASSVVALAGYF. The DNA of the CDR3 is TGTGCCAGCAGTGTTGTTGCCCTAGCCGGGTATTTT.